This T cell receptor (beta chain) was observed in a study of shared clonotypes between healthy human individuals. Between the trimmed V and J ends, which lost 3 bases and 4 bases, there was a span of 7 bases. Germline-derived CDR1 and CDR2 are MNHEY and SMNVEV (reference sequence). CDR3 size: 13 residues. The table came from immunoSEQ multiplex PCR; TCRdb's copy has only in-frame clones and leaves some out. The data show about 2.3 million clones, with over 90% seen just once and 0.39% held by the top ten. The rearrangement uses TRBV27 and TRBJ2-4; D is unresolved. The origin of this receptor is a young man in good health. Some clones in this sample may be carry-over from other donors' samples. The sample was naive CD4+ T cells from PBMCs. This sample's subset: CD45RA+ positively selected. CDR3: CASSLSLKNIQYF. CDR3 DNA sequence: TGTGCCAGCAGTTTGAGTCTAAAAAACATTCAGTACTTC.